The rows below give T cell receptor beta chains drawn from one sample of a study of PD-1 blockade in classical Hodgkin lymphoma. Assay: immunoSEQ multiplex PCR; the TCRdb copy retains only in-frame clones and omits some. The sample has 30,000 to 40,000 clones; roughly 92% are singletons. Sequences were derived from CD4+ T cells from blood, sampled before the fourth cycle of nivolumab. The receptors here all came from a human donor with classical Hodgkin lymphoma. CDR3s include the opening cysteine and the closing phenylalanine or tryptophan. A D gene is named only where the DNA matches it firmly. Rows may omit the clone size; those that give it use once, few, many or a size class.

j_call v_call d_call clone_size cdr3_aa cdr3_nt
TRBJ2-2 TRBV5-1 . . CASSSSSLAGTGELFF TGCGCCAGCAGCTCCAGCTCCCTTGCGGGCACCGGGGAGCTGTTTTTT
TRBJ1-1 TRBV7-9 TRBD1 . CASSHRTGGLDTEAFF TGTGCCAGCAGCCACCGAACAGGGGGCTTGGACACTGAAGCTTTCTTT
TRBJ2-7 TRBV6-5 . once CASSRWQGGYEQYF TGTGCCAGCAGCCGATGGCAGGGGGGGTACGAGCAGTACTTC
TRBJ1-1 TRBV10-1 . . CASSEAGKNTEAFF TGCGCCAGCAGTGAGGCCGGGAAGAACACTGAAGCTTTCTTT
TRBJ1-1 TRBV7-8 TRBD1 . CASSLGPWGDRGGTEAFF TGTGCCAGCAGCTTAGGGCCGTGGGGGGACAGGGGTGGAACTGAAGCTTTCTTT
TRBJ1-2 TRBV5-6 . . CASSFDTRGYTF TGTGCCAGCAGCTTTGATACAAGAGGCTACACCTTC
TRBJ2-5 TRBV5-4 . . CASTGANQETQYF TGTGCCAGCACCGGGGCGAACCAAGAGACCCAGTACTTC
TRBJ1-1 TRBV6-5 TRBD1 . CASSWGQGANTEAFF TGTGCCAGCAGTTGGGGACAGGGGGCGAACACTGAAGCTTTCTTT
TRBJ2-3 TRBV5-1 TRBD2 . CASSLPSGSIGQGSTDTQYF TGCGCCAGCAGCTTACCTAGCGGGAGTATTGGGCAGGGAAGCACAGATACGCAGTATTTT
TRBJ1-2 TRBV2 . few CAGSGVPVGGYTF TGTGCCGGATCCGGGGTCCCGGTCGGGGGCTACACCTTC
TRBJ2-7 TRBV6-5 . . CASSNSGHGYEQYF TGTGCCAGCAGTAATTCGGGGCACGGCTACGAGCAGTACTTC
TRBJ1-5 TRBV6-5 TRBD1 . CASRRQGNQPQHF TGTGCCAGCAGACGACAGGGAAATCAGCCCCAGCATTTT
TRBJ1-2 TRBV5-4 TRBD1 . CASSRDPDRPYGYTF TGTGCCAGCAGCCGAGACCCGGACAGGCCGTATGGCTACACCTTC
TRBJ2-3 TRBV27 TRBD2 . CASSRSGSTDTQYF TGTGCCAGCAGCCGTAGCGGGAGTACAGATACGCAGTATTTT
TRBJ2-1 TRBV27 TRBD2 . CASSPRAGVSGRAAYNEQFF TGTGCCAGCAGTCCCCGGGCAGGGGTTAGCGGGAGGGCCGCATACAATGAGCAGTTCTTC
TRBJ2-1 TRBV6-6 . . CASSYGALRDEQFF TGTGCCAGCAGTTACGGGGCACTTAGGGATGAGCAGTTCTTC
TRBJ1-5 TRBV6-6 . . CASSYSSSHQPQHF TGTGCCAGCAGTTACTCGTCCAGTCATCAGCCCCAGCATTTT
TRBJ2-2 TRBV11-2 TRBD2 . CASSFLAGANTGELFF TGTGCCAGCAGCTTCTTAGCGGGAGCGAACACCGGGGAGCTGTTTTTT
TRBJ1-1 TRBV6-1 . . CASSEPGRNTEAFF TGTGCCAGCAGTGAACCGGGACGGAACACTGAAGCTTTCTTT
TRBJ2-1 TRBV27 . . CASSLQRLVHSYNEQFF TGTGCCAGCAGCTTGCAGCGACTAGTACACTCCTACAATGAGCAGTTCTTC
TRBJ2-7 TRBV27 TRBD2 . CASSIKPGGRPYVGEQYF TGTGCCAGCAGTATTAAGCCGGGGGGGAGACCTTATGTGGGCGAGCAGTACTTC
TRBJ2-7 TRBV19 TRBD1 . CASSPPGQGDEQYF TGTGCCAGTAGTCCTCCGGGACAGGGAGACGAGCAGTACTTC
TRBJ2-7 TRBV5-1 . . CASSLDRGTTYEQYF TGCGCCAGCAGCTTGGATAGGGGGACCACCTACGAGCAGTACTTC